This TCR beta chain was captured by sequencing in a study of cytotoxic CD8 clonotypes in ibrutinib-treated CLL. Trimming stripped 0 bases from V and 5 bases from J, with 8 bases between. CDR1 MGHRA and CDR2 YSYEKL come from the germline V gene. CDR3 length: 13 amino acids. Generated by immunoSEQ multiplex PCR, the TCRdb table keeps only in-frame clones and is missing some. This repertoire shows around 310,000 clones, about 77% found once; its top ten account for 6.5% to 8.5%. The rearrangement joins TRBV4-1 to TRBJ2-7; D is undetermined. This sequence was found in a human donor with chronic lymphocytic leukemia. Here the sequenced sample was PBMCs, taken before ibrutinib treatment. This chain's CDR3 is CASSQDLADEQYF. DNA for the CDR3: TGCGCCAGCAGCCAAGATCTCGCGGACGAGCAGTACTTC.